The 30 T cell receptor beta chains below come from one sample, sequenced in a study of cytomegalovirus exposure and HLA in healthy donors (dated by TCRdb to 2017 to 2019). Preparation of the library involved the immunoSEQ multiplex PCR assay. For the multiplex PCR, a mixture combining 60 forward primers for TCR Vbeta segments and 13 reverse primers for TCR Jbeta segments was used. TCRdb provides this immuneACCESS table in a form limited to in-frame rearrangements. Some clones are lacking; in checked studies, under half of them reflect an unresolved V gene, and why the rest are absent is not known. The sample profile shows approximately 120,000 clones; more than 65% of them were found once. The biggest ten clones account for about 1.7% of the sample. The sequencing sample was made of PBMCs. Every receptor here comes from a man aged 18 to 29 in good health and CMV-seronegative.

V gene TRBV19 combines with J gene TRBJ1-4; 8 bases agree with TRBD1. This CDR3 comprises 15 residues. The V and J ends lost 7 bases and 6 bases, in that order; junction bases with no gene match: 10. The V gene's germline CDR1 is LNHDA and CDR2 SQIVND (reference sequence). This CDR3 reads CASISRETGDEKLFF. The DNA for the CDR3 is TGTGCCAGTATCTCGCGGGAGACAGGGGATGAAAAACTGTTTTTT.

This chain connects TRBV11-1 to TRBJ2-3, with 16 bases aligning to TRBD2. Germline V gene sequence: CDR1 SGHAT, CDR2 FQDESV (reference sequence). The V segment lost 5 bases and the J segment 7 bases; nucleotides outside the gene matches: 6. The CDR3 extends over 16 amino acids. CDR3 amino acids: CASSPGTSGGENTQYF. The CDR3 coding sequence is TGTGCCAGCAGCCCCGGGACTAGCGGGGGGGAAAATACGCAGTATTTT.

This chain uses TRBV5-1 with TRBJ1-4; tentatively, D is TRBD1 (6 bases). V was shortened by 4 bases and J by 0 bases, with 16 bases between the two germline ends. Germline-derived CDR1 and CDR2 are SGHRS and YFSETQ. The length of the CDR3 is 17 residues. CDR3 in DNA: TGCGCCAGCAGCCCAAGCAGGGGATCTGCAACTAATGAAAAACTGTTTTTT. Encoded protein: CASSPSRGSATNEKLFF.

Points on this clone: This CDR3 is also generated by other DNA sequences in the sample. The chain recombines TRBV5-1 with TRBJ1-6; 8 bases are a match to TRBD1. CDR1 and CDR2 (germline): SGHRS, YFSETQ. J was trimmed by 8 bases and V by 5 bases; bases with no gene match: 6. The CDR3 spans 14 residues. Written as DNA, the CDR3 is TGCGCCAGCAGAAAGCAGGGGGCGGATTCACCCCTCCACTTT. Translation: CASRKQGADSPLHF.

As for this clone: A junction end diverges from the germline sequence, so it may reflect a read error. This chain joins TRBV6-1 and TRBJ2-3, with 10 bases identical to TRBD2. The germline V gene encodes CDR1 MNHNS and CDR2 SASEGT. This CDR3 is 16 amino acids long. CDR3 protein: CASSEESGGATGTQYF. CDR3 DNA: TGTGCCAGCAGTGAAGAGAGCGGGGGGGCAACAGGTACGCAGTATTTT.

As concerns this clone: Mismatch with germline at one junction end may stem from a read error. At the DNA level, this CDR3 is encoded by other sequences in the same sample as well. The gene calls are TRBV14 and TRBJ1-6; D perhaps matches TRBD1 (6 bases). CDR3 length: 13 residues. In germline, CDR1 is SGHDN, CDR2 FVKESK. The CDR3 is CASSPRTAGPLHF. The CDR3, as DNA: TGTGCCAGCAGCCCCAGGACAGCCGGACCCCTCCATTTT.

Here the CDR3 reads CASTEDRGWSEAFF. CDR3 nucleotide sequence: TGTGCCAGTACCGAAGACAGGGGATGGTCTGAAGCTTTCTTT. V gene TRBV19 combines with J gene TRBJ1-1, with TRBD1 identical over 8 bases. CDR3 size: 14 residues. The trim removed 7 bases at V and 6 bases at J, leaving 10 bases unmatched. Germline CDR1 LNHDA, CDR2 SQIVND (reference sequence).

On this clone itself: Other DNA sequences of this sample code for an identical CDR3. The chain links TRBV19 to TRBJ1-1, with 7 bases lining up with TRBD1. CDR3 length equals 15 residues. Looked up from germline, CDR1 is LNHDA and CDR2 is SQIVND (reference sequence). V lost 5 bases, J lost 0 bases, and 6 bases stayed unmatched. CDR3 amino acids: CASSLRGRMNTEAFF. The CDR3 coding sequence is TGTGCCAGTAGTTTAAGGGGGCGGATGAACACTGAAGCTTTCTTT.

The rearrangement links TRBV2 to TRBJ1-1, with a possible D match to TRBD1 (5 bases). The CDR3 totals 13 residues. V lost 3 bases and J 8 bases, leaving 13 bases between the germline ends. Looked up from germline, CDR1 is SNHLY and CDR2 is FYNNEI. The CDR3 reads CASSESGLWEAFF. DNA for the CDR3: TGTGCCAGCAGTGAGTCAGGGCTGTGGGAAGCTTTCTTT. Full variable domain (rest looked up from reference TRBV2 and TRBJ1-1): EPEVTQTPSHQVTQMGQEVILRCVPISNHLYFYWYRQILGQKVEFLVSFYNNEISEKSEIFDDQFSVERPDGSNFTLKIRSTKLEDSAMYFCASSESGLWEAFFGQGTRLTVV.

The chain is built from TRBV5-1 and TRBJ1-3, with D uncertain. Germline V gene data show CDR1 as SGHRS and CDR2 as YFSETQ. V lost 0 bases, J lost 2 bases, and 6 bases lay in between. This CDR3 contains 14 residues. The CDR3: CASSLDSTGNTIYF. Here the CDR3 DNA reads TGCGCCAGCAGCTTGGACAGTACTGGAAACACCATATATTTT.

V usage is TRBV27 and J usage is TRBJ1-1; 8 bases are a match to TRBD1. Germline CDR1 reads MNHEY; CDR2 reads SMNVEV (reference sequence). Trimming took 6 bases from V and 1 from J; bases not matched to a gene: 7. The CDR3 sequence is 15 residues long. CDR3 in amino acids: CASRPGGTGNTEAFF. DNA of the CDR3: TGTGCCAGCAGACCAGGGGGGACAGGGAACACTGAAGCTTTCTTT.

In this sample, this clone turned up once. The chain is built from TRBV6-1 and TRBJ2-2, with 9 bases matching TRBD1. The J segment lost 2 bases and the V segment lost 4 bases, leaving 5 bases of the junction unmatched. The CDR3 is made up of 16 amino acids. In germline, CDR1 is MNHNS, CDR2 SASEGT. The CDR3 here is CASSAPGQGNTGELFF. For the CDR3, the DNA is TGTGCCAGCAGTGCACCGGGACAGGGCAACACCGGGGAGCTGTTTTTT.

The chain links TRBV25-1 to TRBJ2-1; 7 bases are shared with TRBD1. Germline V lookup: CDR1 MGHDK, CDR2 SYGVNS. There are 17 residues in the CDR3. Germline trimming cut 2 bases from V and 4 bases from J; bases unmatched to any gene: 11. The CDR3 DNA follows: TGTGCCAGCAGTGAAGCCGCAGGGGGACAGATATACAATGAGCAGTTCTTC. Its translation is CASSEAAGGQIYNEQFF. The full variable domain, completed using reference TRBV25-1 and TRBJ2-1, is EADIYQTPRYLVIGTGKKITLECSQTMGHDKMYWYQQDPGMELHLIHYSYGVNSTEKGDLSSESTVSRIRTEHFPLTLESARPSHTSQYLCASSEAAGGQIYNEQFFGPGTRLTVL.

CDR3 DNA: TGTGCCAGCAGTGGACTGTTCATTACCCAAGAGACCCAGTACTTC. Protein product: CASSGLFITQETQYF. This chain links TRBV2 with TRBJ2-5; D unresolved. The CDR3 runs to 15 residues. The V gene's germline CDR1 is SNHLY and CDR2 FYNNEI. V lost 4 bases and J 1 base, leaving 13 bases between the germline ends.

This clone was seen once. As DNA, the CDR3 is TGCGCCAGCAGTGGGTTGACTAGCGGGGGTGGATTGGACCAGTACTTC. This encodes CASSGLTSGGGLDQYF. The chain carries TRBV5-1 and TRBJ2-5; 12 positions agree with TRBD2. The CDR3 spans 16 residues. Trimming removed 5 bases from V and 10 bases from J; junction bases left unmatched: 15. The V gene's germline CDR1 is SGHRS and CDR2 YFSETQ.

This clone was seen a single time. V is TRBV9 and J is TRBJ1-1, with 7 bases fitting TRBD1. The CDR3 spans 14 residues. The germline V gene encodes CDR1 SGDLS and CDR2 YYNGEE. V dropped 3 bases and J dropped 5; count of bases not matched to a gene: 7. The chain's CDR3 is CASSATGWSTEAFF. Written as DNA, the CDR3 is TGTGCCAGCAGCGCGACAGGGTGGTCGACTGAAGCTTTCTTT.

V gene TRBV5-1 combines with J gene TRBJ2-1, with TRBD1 identical over 7 bases. The germline V gene has CDR1 SGHRS and CDR2 YFSETQ. The CDR3 is 16 residues long. J was trimmed by 6 bases and V by 5 bases; bases with no gene match: 14. The DNA of the CDR3 is TGCGCCAGCAGTCCTCCACCGGGACAGAACCTCAATGAGCAGTTCTTC. Its translation: CASSPPPGQNLNEQFF.

With respect to this clone: The junction shows a germline mismatch at one end, possibly a read error. The V call is TRBV7-9, the J call TRBJ1-1; weak D call: TRBD1 (5 bases). The CDR3 consists of 16 residues. Germline CDR1 SEHNR, CDR2 FQNEAQ (reference sequence). The chain's CDR3 is CSSSLEGRGGGTEAFF. Written as DNA, the CDR3 is TGTTCCAGCAGCTTAGAGGGCCGGGGCGGGGGTACTGAAGCTTTCTTT.

The chain couples TRBV2 to TRBJ2-1; 7 bases are shared with TRBD1. CDR1 is SNHLY and CDR2 is FYNNEI in the germline V gene. The CDR3 has 16 residues. V gave up 3 bases and J gave up 6 bases; unmatched junction bases: 11. Written as DNA, the CDR3 is TGTGCCAGCAGTGAGGTGGGACAGATACTTGGCAATGAGCAGTTCTTC. It encodes CASSEVGQILGNEQFF.

In its sample, this clone was seen once. The chain carries TRBV9 and TRBJ1-3; perhaps TRBD1 as D (5 bases). This CDR3 has 17 residues. Per germline, CDR1 SGDLS and CDR2 YYNGEE. Trimming left V 4 bases short and J 4 bases short, with 21 bases between. The CDR3 bases are TGTGCCAGCAGCCCCGGGGGAGGGGAAGCGATAGGAAACACCATATATTTT. As protein: CASSPGGGEAIGNTIYF.

This clone was seen a handful of times. This chain links TRBV5-4 with TRBJ2-3; possibly TRBD2 for D (5 bases). The CDR3 covers 12 residues. V was clipped by 4 bases and J by 2 bases, with 5 bases between them. Germline values: CDR1 SGHNT, CDR2 YYREEE (reference sequence). The CDR3 here is CASSGLTDTQYF. CDR3 sequence (DNA): TGTGCCAGCAGCGGACTCACAGATACGCAGTATTTT.

The chain couples TRBV4-1 to TRBJ2-2, with a tentative D call TRBD2 (5 bases). V gave up 0 bases and J gave up 6 bases, with 11 bases separating them. CDR1 is MGHRA and CDR2 is YSYEKL in the germline V gene. The CDR3 spans 15 residues. In DNA, the CDR3 is TGCGCCAGCAGCCAAGATAGTCTTAGCGCCGGGGAGCTGTTTTTT. This gives the protein CASSQDSLSAGELFF.

The chain carries TRBV12-5 and TRBJ2-5, with 8 bases fitting TRBD1. This CDR3 is 13 amino acids long. Germline CDR1 is LGHNT and CDR2 is FRNRAP. V lost 6 bases and J lost 4; bases outside the gene matches: 4. In DNA form, the CDR3 reads TGTGCTAGTGGGAAGGGACAGGTAGAGACCCAGTACTTC. Translated: CASGKGQVETQYF.

The V and J genes are TRBV18 and TRBJ1-2; D possibly corresponds to TRBD1 (6 bases). The CDR3 contains 13 residues. Trimming took 3 bases from V and 5 from J, leaving 10 bases between them. Germline V gene sequence: CDR1 KGHSH, CDR2 LQKENI. CDR3 protein: CASSPLDRYGYTF. The CDR3 DNA sequence: TGTGCCAGCTCACCGTTGGACAGATATGGCTACACCTTC.

The rearrangement uses TRBV2 and TRBJ2-7; a possible D gene is TRBD2 (5 bases). CDR3 length: 15 amino acids. Germline CDR1 SNHLY, CDR2 FYNNEI. The germline V and J ends were trimmed by 3 bases and 7 bases, with 19 bases remaining between them. The chain's CDR3 is CASSDGSAVPLEQYF. The CDR3 DNA sequence: TGTGCCAGCAGTGACGGTAGCGCGGTACCCCTTGAGCAGTACTTC.

V gene TRBV29-1 combines with J gene TRBJ1-2, with a possible D match to TRBD1 (5 bases). This CDR3 has 15 residues. The V gene lost 7 bases and the J gene lost 2 bases, with 20 bases spanning the gap. Germline V gives CDR1 SQVTM, CDR2 ANQGSEA. The CDR3 region has the DNA TGCAGCGCCCGGAGGGACCCAAGCCCCAACTATGGCTACACCTTC. Translated, it gives CSARRDPSPNYGYTF.

The chain recombines TRBV6-4 with TRBJ2-4, with TRBD2 matching 8 bases. J lost 2 bases, V lost 5 bases, and 8 bases had no gene match. The CDR3 spans 16 residues. Germline loops: CDR1 MRHNA, CDR2 SNTAGT. The CDR3 sequence is CASSTHSGGSKNIQYF. CDR3 nucleotides: TGTGCCAGCAGTACGCACTCGGGAGGGTCCAAAAACATTCAGTACTTC.

The chain links TRBV19 to TRBJ2-7; D may be TRBD2 (6 bases). Looked up from germline, CDR1 is LNHDA and CDR2 is SQIVND (reference sequence). V was clipped by 3 bases and J by 6 bases, with 9 bases between them. This CDR3 contains 12 residues. CDR3 coding DNA: TGTGCCAGTAGTATTTCCGGGGGCGAGCAGTACTTC. Its protein is CASSISGGEQYF.

V gene TRBV6-5 combines with J gene TRBJ1-2, with D possibly TRBD1 on 5 matching bases. Germline V lookup: CDR1 MNHEY, CDR2 SVGAGI. The V end lost 3 bases, the J end lost 2 bases, and 16 bases lay between the germline ends. This CDR3 has 16 amino acids. The CDR3 sequence is CASSYKQVIGNYGYTF. Written as DNA, the CDR3 is TGTGCCAGCAGTTATAAACAGGTTATAGGGAACTATGGCTACACCTTC.

J is TRBJ2-3 and V is TRBV7-6; 8 bases line up with TRBD1. Germline trimming cut 5 bases from V and 2 bases from J; bases unmatched to any gene: 15. Germline-derived CDR1 and CDR2 are SGHVS and FNYEAQ. The CDR3 sequence is 18 residues long. Here the CDR3 reads CASSHPLEGQEFTDTQYF. The CDR3 bases are TGTGCCAGCAGCCACCCTCTCGAGGGACAGGAGTTCACAGATACGCAGTATTTT.